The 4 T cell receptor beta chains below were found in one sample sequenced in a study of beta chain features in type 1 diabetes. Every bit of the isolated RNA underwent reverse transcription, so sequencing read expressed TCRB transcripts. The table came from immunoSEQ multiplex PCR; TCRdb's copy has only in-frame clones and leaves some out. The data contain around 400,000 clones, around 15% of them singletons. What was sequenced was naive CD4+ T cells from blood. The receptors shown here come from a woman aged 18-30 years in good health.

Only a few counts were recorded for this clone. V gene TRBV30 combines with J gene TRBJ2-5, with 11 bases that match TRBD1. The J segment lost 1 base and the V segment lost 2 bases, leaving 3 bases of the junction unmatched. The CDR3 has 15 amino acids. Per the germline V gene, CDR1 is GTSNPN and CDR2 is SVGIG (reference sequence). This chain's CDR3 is CAWSRGQGVQETQYF. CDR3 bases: TGTGCCTGGAGTCGGGGACAGGGGGTCCAAGAGACCCAGTACTTC.

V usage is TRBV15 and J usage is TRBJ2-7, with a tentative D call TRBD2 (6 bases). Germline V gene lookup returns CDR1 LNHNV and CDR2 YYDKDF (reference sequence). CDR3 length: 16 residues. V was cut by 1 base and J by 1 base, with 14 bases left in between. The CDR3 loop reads CATSRVAGSGSYEQYF. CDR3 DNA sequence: TGTGCCACCAGCAGAGTCGCGGGTAGCGGATCCTACGAGCAGTACTTC.

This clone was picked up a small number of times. CDR3: CASSEDQGTYEQYF. CDR3 bases: TGTGCCAGCTCAGAGGACCAGGGGACCTACGAGCAGTACTTC. V gene TRBV18 combines with J gene TRBJ2-7; possible D gene TRBD1, 6 bases. The length of the CDR3 is 14 residues. Germline V gene lookup returns CDR1 KGHSH and CDR2 LQKENI. The V gene lost 5 bases and the J gene lost 2 bases, with 13 bases spanning the gap.

In DNA form, the CDR3 reads TGCAGCGTTGAACGGTGGGGTGCGGGGAGGGACAATGAGCAGTTCTTC. Its protein is CSVERWGAGRDNEQFF. The chain links TRBV29-1 to TRBJ2-1, with TRBD2 matching over 7 bases. The V gene end was trimmed by 2 bases and the J gene end by 5 bases; junction bases not matched to a gene: 12. Germline-derived CDR1 and CDR2 are SQVTM and ANQGSEA. This CDR3 region has 16 residues.